The TCR beta chain described here comes from a study of shared clonotypes between healthy human individuals. Notes on the study in general: Rarefaction curves obtained for sorted subsets showed sequencing incomplete despite large depth.

Only in-frame clones appear in the TCRdb table, and some are missing; sequencing was by immunoSEQ multiplex PCR. The sample consists of under 600,000 clones, roughly 98% of them appearing once. Germline assignment: CDR1 SGHAT and CDR2 FQNNGV. Trimming shortened V by 4 bases and J by 0 bases, and 13 bases separated the two germline ends. This CDR3 spans 16 amino acids. Naive-designated CD8 cells lacked CD45RO, were positively enriched for CCR7, and omitted terminally differentiated effector memory CD45RA+ cells. As regards this clone: Its antigen remains unidentified.

The source is a man aged 30 to 39 in good health. The V call is TRBV11-2, the J call TRBJ2-4; no clear D. Sequencing was carried out using naive CD8+ T cells sorted from blood. DNA for the CDR3: TGTGCCAGCAGCTATGGGCCAGCACTAGCCAAAAACATTCAGTACTTC. Its translation is CASSYGPALAKNIQYF.